These T cell receptor beta chains were read from a single sample in a study of cytomegalovirus exposure and HLA in healthy donors. Using immunoSEQ multiplex PCR, the repertoire was profiled, and TCRdb retains in-frame clones only, with some absent. The sample holds about 150,000 clones, approximately 81% seen once. The sequencing input was PBMCs. Receptors originate from a man under 40 in good health and CMV-seropositive. CDR3s include the opening cysteine and the closing phenylalanine or tryptophan. Fields, in order: CDR3 length, clone size, D gene, V gene, J gene, CDR3 DNA, CDR3 protein. The D gene is left open where the match is weak. Clone size is stated in some rows and not others, as once, few, many or a class when expanded.

14,NA,NA,TRBV7-9,TRBJ2-1,TGTGCCAGCAGCTTAGAGGAGAAGTACAATGAGCAGTTCTTC,CASSLEEKYNEQFF
14,NA,NA,TRBV27,TRBJ2-7,TGTGCCAGCAGCCCCGGGGGGCAGGGACGCGAGCAGTACTTC,CASSPGGQGREQYF
14,NA,TRBD1,TRBV2,TRBJ2-1,TGTGCCAGCAGTGTCCCGGGACAGGTCTGGGAGCAGTTCTTC,CASSVPGQVWEQFF
12,NA,TRBD2,TRBV29-1,TRBJ2-1,TGCAGCGTTGTCCCTAGCGGGAATGAGCAGTTCTTC,CSVVPSGNEQFF
14,NA,TRBD1,TRBV9,TRBJ2-3,TGTGCCAGCACCAAACAGGGGAACCCAGATACGCAGTATTTT,CASTKQGNPDTQYF
15,NA,TRBD2,TRBV9,TRBJ2-1,TGTGCCAGCAGCGTAGGTAGCGGGAGGGGTAATGAGCAGTTCTTC,CASSVGSGRGNEQFF
13,NA,NA,TRBV5-4,TRBJ1-2,TGTGCCAGCAGGCAACAGGAGACCTATGGCCACACCTTC,CASRQQETYGHTF
16,NA,NA,TRBV28,TRBJ2-5,TGTGCCAGCAGTCTCACTAGGGGGGGTCTTCCCGAGACCCAGTACTTC,CASSLTRGGLPETQYF
15,NA,TRBD2,TRBV6-5,TRBJ2-7,TGTGCCAGCAGTTACGCTAGCGGGGGCCCCTACGAGCAGTACTTC,CASSYASGGPYEQYF
13,NA,NA,TRBV18,TRBJ1-2,TGTGCCAGCTCACCACTCCAAACGGAGGGCTACACCTTC,CASSPLQTEGYTF
15,NA,TRBD1,TRBV28,TRBJ1-5,TGTGCCAGCAGTTTAGGACAGGGGGACGGGCAGCCCCAGCATTTT,CASSLGQGDGQPQHF
12,NA,NA,TRBV19,TRBJ1-1,TGTGCCAGTAGCCGCCGGGGCACTGAAGCTTTCTTT,CASSRRGTEAFF
13,NA,NA,TRBV6-4,TRBJ2-3,TGTGCCAGCAGTGAAACAGTCACAGATACGCAGTATTTT,CASSETVTDTQYF
15,NA,TRBD2,TRBV16,TRBJ2-7,TGTGCCAGCAGCCAACCAGCGGGATACTCCTACGAGCAGTACTTC,CASSQPAGYSYEQYF
16,NA,TRBD2,TRBV19,TRBJ2-1,TGTGCCAGTAGTTCTCAGACTAGCGGGAGTTGGAATGAGCAGTTCTTC,CASSSQTSGSWNEQFF
14,NA,NA,TRBV7-6,TRBJ2-7,TGTGCCAGCAGCTTAGGGGGCGCCGGTCGGGAGCAGTACTTC,CASSLGGAGREQYF
15,NA,TRBD1,TRBV6-5,TRBJ1-4,TGTGCCAGCAGCGCGGCCGGGACAGGACCTGAAAAACTGTTTTTT,CASSAAGTGPEKLFF
18,NA,TRBD2,TRBV11-2,TRBJ2-1,TGTGCCAGCAGCCGACTAGCGGGAGAAGGGTTGGGCTACAATGAGCAGTTCTTC,CASSRLAGEGLGYNEQFF
13,NA,NA,TRBV7-9,TRBJ1-1,TGTGCCAGCAGCTTAGTAGGGAGGCGGGAAGCTTTCTTT,CASSLVGRREAFF
15,NA,NA,TRBV7-2,TRBJ2-1,TGTGCCAGCAACCTACTCCCGTCCCCCGGCAATGAGCAGTTCTTC,CASNLLPSPGNEQFF
15,NA,TRBD1,TRBV5-1,TRBJ2-7,TGCGCCAGCAGCTTGGCCGGGACAGGGGGCGGCGAGCAGTACTTC,CASSLAGTGGGEQYF
11,NA,NA,TRBV2,TRBJ2-1,TGTGCCAGCACGTACGAGGCTGAGCAGTTCTTC,CASTYEAEQFF
16,once,TRBD2,TRBV19,TRBJ2-3,TGTGCCAGTAGGTCGGGACTAGCGGGTTGGACAGATACGCAGTATTTT,CASRSGLAGWTDTQYF
16,NA,TRBD1,TRBV27,TRBJ1-4,TGTGCCAGCAGTTACCTAAGGGGACAGGGGACTGAAAAACTGTTTTTT,CASSYLRGQGTEKLFF
15,NA,TRBD1,TRBV6-5,TRBJ1-3,TGTGCCAGCAGTTCGGGACAGTTGGTAGGAAACACCATATATTTT,CASSSGQLVGNTIYF
14,NA,NA,TRBV7-2,TRBJ2-1,TGTGCCAGCAGCTTAGAGAACTCGTACAATGAGCAGTTCTTC,CASSLENSYNEQFF
13,NA,TRBD1,TRBV15,TRBJ1-2,TGTGCCACCAGCAGAGGGACAGGGAATGGCTACACCTTC,CATSRGTGNGYTF
15,once,TRBD1,TRBV5-6,TRBJ2-7,TGTGCCAGCAGCTTGGGTGGGACAGGTCCCTACGAGCAGTACTTC,CASSLGGTGPYEQYF
16,NA,NA,TRBV11-2,TRBJ2-1,TGTGCCAGCAGCTCCCCGATTGGGAGCTCCTACAATGAGCAGTTCTTC,CASSSPIGSSYNEQFF
14,NA,NA,TRBV7-6,TRBJ1-1,TGTGCCAGCAGCACCCAACAGGGCGTAGGGGAAGCTTTCTTT,CASSTQQGVGEAFF
13,many,NA,TRBV4-1,TRBJ2-1,TGCGCCAGCAGGGGTAGCGGCTACAATGAGCAGTTCTTC,CASRGSGYNEQFF
13,NA,NA,TRBV2,TRBJ2-3,TGTGCCAGTACTAGCCGAAGCACAGATACGCAGTATTTT,CASTSRSTDTQYF
13,NA,NA,TRBV7-9,TRBJ2-7,TGTGCCAGCAGCTGGGAAGACAGGAGGGAGCAGTACTTC,CASSWEDRREQYF
14,NA,NA,TRBV5-4,TRBJ2-2,TGTGCCAGCAGCCTACAGGGAGTTGGCGGGGAGCTGTTTTTT,CASSLQGVGGELFF
13,NA,TRBD1,TRBV2,TRBJ2-2,TGTGCCAGCAACAGGGGCGGCACCGGGGAGCTGTTTTTT,CASNRGGTGELFF
12,NA,NA,TRBV12-1,TRBJ2-1,TGTGCCAGCAGCCTGACTAGTTATGAGCAGTTCTTC,CASSLTSYEQFF
13,NA,TRBD2,TRBV7-2,TRBJ2-2,TGTGCCAGCAGCTTTAGCGGGAAAGGGGAGCTGTTTTTT,CASSFSGKGELFF
12,many,NA,TRBV10-2,TRBJ2-2,TGCGCCAGCGGGCCTTCGACCGGGGAGCTGTTTTTT,CASGPSTGELFF
16,NA,TRBD2,TRBV4-2,TRBJ2-3,TGTGCCAGCAGTCCTGGCGGGAGGGGGCGTTGGGATACGCAGTATTTT,CASSPGGRGRWDTQYF
18,NA,TRBD2,TRBV4-3,TRBJ2-5,TGCGCCAGCAGCCAAGGGGCTAGCGGGTCCCCGGCGGGAGAGACCCAGTACTTC,CASSQGASGSPAGETQYF
15,NA,TRBD2,TRBV19,TRBJ2-1,TGTGCCAGTAAGGAACTAGCGGGAATAGGCAATGAGCAGTTCTTC,CASKELAGIGNEQFF
13,NA,TRBD1,TRBV2,TRBJ1-6,TGTGCCAGCAGTCGACAGGGGAGGTCACCCCTCCACTTT,CASSRQGRSPLHF
15,NA,NA,TRBV6-1,TRBJ1-1,TGTGCCAGCAGTGAAGAGGAGGGTGGATTTACTGAAGCTTTCTTT,CASSEEEGGFTEAFF
14,NA,NA,TRBV29-1,TRBJ2-7,TGCAGCGTTGAAATCAGCGGTGCTTCCTACGAGCAGTACTTC,CSVEISGASYEQYF
14,few,NA,TRBV7-9,TRBJ1-4,TGTGCCAGCAGCTTACAGGGCTCTAATGAAAAACTGTTTTTT,CASSLQGSNEKLFF
14,once,TRBD1,TRBV9,TRBJ1-4,TGTGCCAGCAGCGCTGGGACAGACAATGAAAAACTGTTTTTT,CASSAGTDNEKLFF
12,NA,NA,TRBV6-5,TRBJ2-5,TGTGCCAGCAGTTTCCCGGGTGAGACCCAGTACTTC,CASSFPGETQYF
13,NA,NA,TRBV15,TRBJ1-1,TGTGCCACCAGCAGAGAGGGAGACACTGAAGCTTTCTTT,CATSREGDTEAFF
16,NA,TRBD2,TRBV19,TRBJ2-3,TGTGCCACCAGGCGGGGGGGGTTAGCTGGCACAGATACGCAGTATTTT,CATRRGGLAGTDTQYF
15,once,NA,TRBV7-2,TRBJ2-3,TGTGCCAGCAGCTTAACTACCCTAGGTACAGATACGCAGTATTTT,CASSLTTLGTDTQYF
18,NA,TRBD2,TRBV27,TRBJ2-1,TGTGCCAGCAGTTTGATCGGGCTAGCGGGAGGGTCCTACAATGAGCAGTTCTTC,CASSLIGLAGGSYNEQFF
14,NA,NA,TRBV11-2,TRBJ2-3,TGTGCCAGCAGCTTCAGGGCCGTCACAGATACGCAGTATTTT,CASSFRAVTDTQYF
15,NA,NA,TRBV9,TRBJ2-1,TGTGCCAGCAGCCGACCAGGGGGGAATTACAATGAGCAGTTCTTC,CASSRPGGNYNEQFF
16,NA,NA,TRBV9,TRBJ2-2,TGTGCCAGCAGCGTAGGCCCCAACTCGAACACCGGGGAGCTGTTTTTT,CASSVGPNSNTGELFF
15,NA,TRBD1,TRBV5-4,TRBJ1-1,TGTGCCAGCAGCAGGACAGGGATAGCGAACACTGAAGCTTTCTTT,CASSRTGIANTEAFF
14,NA,NA,TRBV11-2,TRBJ1-3,TGTGCCAGCAGCTTAGACTCGACAGGCGGCACCATATATTTT,CASSLDSTGGTIYF
16,NA,TRBD2,TRBV4-1,TRBJ2-3,TGCGCCAGCAGCCAAGAACTAGCGGGAGGTGCAGATACGCAGTATTTT,CASSQELAGGADTQYF